The 5 T cell receptor beta chains in this list originate from one sample, sequenced in a study of neurological immune-mediated disorders. TCRdb passed the 5' RACE reads through MiXCR, listing each CDR3 protein once. Of around 30,000 distinct CDR3 sequences listed, about 17% are singletons. Time point reported: technical triplicate 3. Sequencing used CD4+ T cells from blood. These receptors were obtained from a female donor with HTLV-1-associated myelopathy (HAM/TSP).

This clonotype was observed at least ten times. The rearrangement links TRBV20-1 to TRBJ1-2, with a tentative D call TRBD1 (6 bases). Germline CDR1 reads DFQATT; CDR2 reads SNEGSKA (reference sequence). The CDR3 covers 15 residues. V dropped 0 bases and J dropped 3 bases, with 14 bases sitting between them. The CDR3 spells CSARDPWGHDYGYTF. As DNA, the CDR3 is TGCAGTGCTAGAGATCCGTGGGGGCATGACTATGGCTACACCTTC.

Many counts were recorded for this clonotype. The chain combines TRBV21-1 with TRBJ2-5; the tabulated D call, TRBD2, remains unverified against the DNA. TRBV21-1 is a known pseudogene. The CDR3 is 19 residues long. CDR3 nucleotide sequence: TGTGCCAGCAGCTTCCAAAGCCCCTGGGCCAACCGGGAGCGGGAGACCCAGTACTTC. Translating gives CASSFQSPWANRERETQYF.

This clonotype came up many times. The genes are TRBV7-2 and TRBJ2-7; tentatively, D is TRBD2 (6 bases). Germline CDR1 SGHTA, CDR2 FQGNSA. The CDR3 extends over 14 amino acids. Trimming pared 3 bases from V and 3 bases from J, leaving 12 bases between. CDR3 DNA sequence: TGTGCCAGCAGCTTGAGGGCTAGCGACTACGAGCAGTACTTC. It translates to CASSLRASDYEQYF. The full variable domain, with the rest looked up from reference TRBV7-2 and TRBJ2-7, is GAGVSQSPSNKVTEKGKDVELRCDPISGHTALYWYRQSLGQGLEFLIYFQGNSAPDKSGLPSDRFSAERTGGSVSTLTIQRTQQEDSAVYLCASSLRASDYEQYFGPGTRLTVT.

As concerns this clonotype: One junction end disagrees with the germline gene, perhaps due to a read error. V and J are TRBV4-1 and TRBJ2-5; no firm D call. CDR3 length equals 14 residues. Germline V CDR1 and CDR2: MGHRA, YSYEKL. The CDR3, as DNA: TGCGCCAACAGCCCCCAGACGACCCGTGAGACCCAGTACTTC. This encodes CANSPQTTRETQYF.

This clonotype was counted ten times or more. The CDR3 protein is CASSLPSTPLAGPPRVSYEQYF. CDR3 sequence (DNA): TGTGCCAGCAGTTTACCGTCGACCCCACTAGCGGGACCCCCCAGGGTCTCCTACGAGCAGTACTTC. The rearrangement links TRBV27 to TRBJ2-7; 10 nucleotides agree with TRBD2. The CDR3 extends over 22 amino acids. With V trimmed by 2 bases and J by 0 bases, 22 bases remained unmatched. Germline V gene data show CDR1 as MNHEY and CDR2 as SMNVEV (reference sequence).